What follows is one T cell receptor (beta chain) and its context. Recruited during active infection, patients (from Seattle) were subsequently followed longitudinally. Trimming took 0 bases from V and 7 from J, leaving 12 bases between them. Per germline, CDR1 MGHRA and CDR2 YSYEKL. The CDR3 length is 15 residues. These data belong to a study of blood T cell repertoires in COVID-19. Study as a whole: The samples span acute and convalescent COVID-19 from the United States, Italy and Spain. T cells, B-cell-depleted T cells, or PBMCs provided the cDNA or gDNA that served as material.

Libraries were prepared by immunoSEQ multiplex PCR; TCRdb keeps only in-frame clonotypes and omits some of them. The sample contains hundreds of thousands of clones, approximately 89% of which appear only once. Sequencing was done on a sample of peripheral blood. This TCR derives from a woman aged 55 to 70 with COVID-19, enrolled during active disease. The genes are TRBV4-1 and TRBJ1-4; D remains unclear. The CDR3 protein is CASSQDTSWGEKLFF. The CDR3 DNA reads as TGCGCCAGCAGCCAAGATACTAGTTGGGGTGAAAAACTGTTTTTT.